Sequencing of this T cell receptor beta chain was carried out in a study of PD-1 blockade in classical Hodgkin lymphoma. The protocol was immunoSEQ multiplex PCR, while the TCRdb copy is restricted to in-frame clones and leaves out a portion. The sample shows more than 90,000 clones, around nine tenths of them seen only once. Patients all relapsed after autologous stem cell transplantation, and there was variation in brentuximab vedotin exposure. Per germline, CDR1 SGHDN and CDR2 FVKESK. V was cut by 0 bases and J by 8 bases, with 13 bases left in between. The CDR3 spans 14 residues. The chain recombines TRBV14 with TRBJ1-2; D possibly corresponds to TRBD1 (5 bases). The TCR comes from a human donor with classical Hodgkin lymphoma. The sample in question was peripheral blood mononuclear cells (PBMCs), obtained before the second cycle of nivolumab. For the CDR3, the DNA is TGTGCCAGCAGCCAAGATCTTTACGGGGGAGGCTACACCTTC. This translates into CASSQDLYGGGYTF.